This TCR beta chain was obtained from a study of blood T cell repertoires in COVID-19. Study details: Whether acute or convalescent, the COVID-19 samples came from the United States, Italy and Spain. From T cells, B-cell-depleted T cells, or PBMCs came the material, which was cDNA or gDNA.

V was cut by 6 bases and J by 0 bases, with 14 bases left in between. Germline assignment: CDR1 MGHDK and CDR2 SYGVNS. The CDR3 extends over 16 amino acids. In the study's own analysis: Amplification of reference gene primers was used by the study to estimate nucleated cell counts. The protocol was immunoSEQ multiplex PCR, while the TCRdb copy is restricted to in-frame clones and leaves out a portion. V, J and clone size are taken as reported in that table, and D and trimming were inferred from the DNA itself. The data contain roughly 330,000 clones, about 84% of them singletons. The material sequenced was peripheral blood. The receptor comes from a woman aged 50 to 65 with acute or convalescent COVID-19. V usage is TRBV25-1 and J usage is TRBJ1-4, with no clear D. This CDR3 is CASSAGVVATNEKLFF. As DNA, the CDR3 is TGTGCCAGCAGCGCCGGAGTAGTTGCAACTAATGAAAAACTGTTTTTT. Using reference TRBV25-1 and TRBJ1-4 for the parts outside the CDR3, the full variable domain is EADIYQTPRYLVIGTGKKITLECSQTMGHDKMYWYQQDPGMELHLIHYSYGVNSTEKGDLSSESTVSRIRTEHFPLTLESARPSHTSQYLCASSAGVVATNEKLFFGSGTQLSVL.